This TCR beta chain emerged from a study of T cells after posttransplantation cyclophosphamide. Produced via immunoSEQ multiplex PCR; TCRdb's table is partial and in-frame only. This table holds over 10,000 clones with no singletons; the top ten claim 25% to 30%. A marrow graft followed busulfan-fludarabine conditioning, with cyclophosphamide on days +3 and +4. The sample holds many counts of this clone. The CDR3 runs 15 residues. CDR1 and CDR2 from the germline V gene are KGHSH and LQKENI. Losses at the gene ends were 2 bases for V and 2 bases for J; bases not matched to a gene: 2. The material sequenced was PBMCs, taken after allogeneic stem cell transplant with posttransplant cyclophosphamide. The source of this sequence is a female patient in her forties who received an allogeneic stem cell transplant from an unrelated donor, was CMV-positive, and had acute GVHD only. T cells may partly derive from the graft donor. This sequence joins TRBV18 and TRBJ1-5, with 8 bases matching TRBD1. The CDR3 region has the DNA TGTGCCAGCTCACCAGAGACAGGGGGCAATCAGCCCCAGCATTTT. It translates to CASSPETGGNQPQHF.